The entry that follows covers one T cell receptor beta chain sequence. Its antigen remains undetermined. The data were taken from a study of cytomegalovirus exposure and HLA in healthy donors (TCRdb year 2017). Regarding the study in general: According to an earlier analysis of several hundred of the donors, 150 million to 200 million T cells yielded 117 million unique TCR beta sequences and 276 Gb of sequence data. Approximately 300 gigabases of sequencing data and tens of millions of unique TCR sequences made up an early release that covered several hundred HLA-typed donors. Among the approximately 400 genotyped donors, approximately 77% belonged to the genetic ancestry cluster associated with self-reported Caucasian donors. The study aimed to test whether signatures of past pathogen exposure could be identified by cataloging public T cell receptors. Using immunosequencing, the study profiled T cell repertoires from fewer than 850 subjects and related those repertoires to cytomegalovirus serostatus. Besides the first cohort of 500 to 700 subjects, a separate validation cohort made up of some 110 different subjects was used. To predict cytomegalovirus infection status, the study combined high-throughput TCR immunosequencing, statistical association of individual TCRs with disease status, and machine learning. To study patterns of TCR occurrence, a later analysis re-analyzed previously published TCR beta repertoires from 600 to 750 donors and added high-resolution HLA genotyping. The later analysis used no new phenotypic data to find candidate immune exposures, relying instead on TCR beta sequences and their occurrence across donors. To decide whether each TCR beta V gene segment behaved as functional or pseudogenic, an earlier analysis of approximately 620 of the donors relied on high-throughput TCR beta sequencing. Donor age, sex, ethnicity and CMV serostatus were collected together with the repertoire data. A later genetic analysis took genome-wide SNP genotypes for about 55% of the 666 donors and used that subset as a discovery cohort. All discovery cohort repertoires had been generated on a single sequencing platform. HLA typing covered class I and class II loci at four-digit resolution. The number of donors typed differed by locus, with about 629-640 for A, B, C, DRB1 and DQB1, approximately 500 for DQA1, about 610 for DPA1, and some 440 for DPB1. Five DR-DQ haplotypes were handled as single units for association and clustering, since linkage in the cohort was strong. Across 300 to 500 genotyped donors of the cohort, an average of about 250,000 unique TCR beta nucleotide sequences per donor were sequenced, and around 20% of those sequences were non-productive.

The library was obtained by the immunoSEQ multiplex PCR assay. The multiplex PCR relied on a mix of 60 forward primers for TCR Vbeta segments and 13 reverse primers for TCR Jbeta segments. A multiplex PCR assay on genomic DNA amplified the CDR3 region of rearranged TCR beta genes. The amplified TCR beta libraries were sequenced on the Illumina HiSeq System as 87-base-pair reads. The published analysis was carried out like this. A later analysis tallied roughly 80 million unique TCR beta chains across the 640 or so repertoires, and approximately 12 million of those chains were shared by two or more donors. A nearest-neighbor algorithm error-corrected the raw reads and collapsed the reads into unique sequences, merging closely related sequences to remove PCR and sequencing errors. To assign V, D and J gene segments, CDR3 sequences were aligned to IMGT reference sequences. For a sequence to be retained, a match of at least six nucleotides was required to both a V gene segment and a J gene segment. Rearrangements were classified as productive when the CDR3 lacked stop codons and remained in frame with V and J, and all other rearrangements were classified as non-productive. Following IMGT convention, CDR3 was defined as the stretch from the second conserved V-encoded cysteine up to the conserved J-encoded phenylalanine. In an earlier analysis of more than 550 of the donors, sequences lacking an unambiguous match to a single V gene segment were excluded. An earlier analysis of 500 to 700 of the donors classified V segments as functional when productive rearrangements were above 56.7% and as segregating when the standard deviation between donors was above 5%. A statistical classification framework was built to diagnose cytomegalovirus status from the catalog of TCR beta chain sequences. V and J gene assignment, in a later analysis, came from comparing TCR nucleotide sequences with IMGT/GENE-DB human TR gene sequences. In a later analysis, CDR3 sequences and most-parsimonious VDJ recombination scenarios were assigned using the TCRdist pipeline. In a later analysis, every TCR beta chain was defined by the combination of its CDR3 amino acid sequence and its V-gene family, and reads without a unique V-gene family were dropped. As a way to deal with suspected cross-contamination and a sequencing artifact, a later analysis dropped 592 nucleotide sequences that were highly shared and had low generation probability. For each public chain, a later analysis derived a clonal expansion index from normalized ranks of inferred template counts within each repertoire. In a later analysis, generation probabilities were computed with a VDJ recombination model fitted to out-of-frame rearrangements, and the resulting probabilities were checked against IGoR. Hypergeometric tests were used in a later analysis to score TCR-TCR, TCR-HLA and TCR-CMV co-occurrence, with a repertoire-size bias correction applied to the TCR pairs. To estimate false discovery rates, a later analysis permuted the HLA or CMV assignments 20 times. In a later analysis, co-occurring TCRs were grouped using DBSCAN, with TCRdist sequence similarity added in when clustering inside HLA-allele-positive subsets. For co-occurrence clustering, repertoires with fewer than 30,000 or more than 120,000 public chains were excluded, along with several repertoires with anomalous nucleotide sharing. This is the immuneACCESS table as TCRdb keeps it, with only in-frame sequences that have V and J called. A part of the clones is gone; compared with another copy, unresolved V genes explain less than half, and the rest is unexplained. V and J calls and clone size are as listed in that table; D and trimming were resolved from the DNA. The sample has under 65,000 clones on record. 12% of the sample rests with the top ten.

The research as a whole found: A few of the identified cytomegalovirus-associated TCR beta chains were confirmed in vitro to be specific for cytomegalovirus antigens. For the cohort, immune exposure information was limited to CMV serostatus. Correlated functional status among segregating V segments might reflect linkage disequilibrium, but an unknown experimental factor could not be ruled out. In a later genetic analysis, fewer N-insertions in productive TCRs were reported among donors in an Asian-associated ancestry cluster than the approximately 710-donor mean. Because counts were too low, about 18 rarely observed V segments, including chromosome 9 orphons, were excluded from the earlier analysis of about 500 of the donors. Most TCR sequences were observed very rarely across donors, whereas some public TCRs were present in many individuals. A total of 150 or so TCR beta chains were listed by the study as associated with cytomegalovirus. A further reported finding was that TCR beta sequences accurately predicted the HLA-A and HLA-B alleles for most subjects in the first cohort. A cluster of highly shared sequence variants was judged likely to represent a technical artifact of the sequencing pipeline. Most CMV-associated TCR beta chains appeared to be HLA-restricted in a later analysis, and the HLA associations seemed to be driven largely by CMV exposure. When HLA alleles, especially DR and DQ, strongly co-occurred, attributing TCR associations to individual alleles was difficult. A later analysis reported that several top co-occurrence clusters appeared linked to parvovirus B19, influenza, CMV and Epstein-Barr virus. Only TCR beta chains were sequenced in this cohort, and the absence of alpha or paired-chain data limited detectable features. A later analysis found that TCR association rates varied across HLA loci, with DRB1 alleles showing the most associated TCRs and HLA-C alleles the fewest. The classifier was reported to diagnose cytomegalovirus status with high specificity and sensitivity in both the original cohort and the validation cohort. A later analysis found that HLA-associated TCR beta chains were more clonally expanded and had lower generation probabilities than equally common non-associated chains. HLA typing was unavailable for some donors at each locus, so association tests used only the typed subset. Specific HLA alleles were associated with 15,000 to 20,000 TCR beta sequences at a false discovery rate of 0.05 in a later analysis. In an earlier analysis of roughly 560 of the donors, most TCR beta V segments were observed in productive rearrangements about 90% or about 30% of the time, broadly matching IMGT annotations. Roughly uniform sequencing depth across donors was assumed in presence/absence analyses, although this assumption may not hold. An association between a missense DCLRE1C variant and V-gene and J-gene trimming of TCR beta chains was found in a later genetic analysis and replicated in an independent cohort. The authors suggested that the approach could potentially be extended to other disease states and immunological phenotypes.

The cohort consisted of some 670 healthy bone marrow donors. At the time of sampling, all cohort members were nominally healthy, though unrecorded immune exposures were likely present. The donor was CMV seropositive and was included in the group of approximately 300 seropositive cohort members. Each donor provided a peripheral blood sample, and peripheral blood mononuclear cells were used for TCR beta sequencing. Genomic DNA extraction from the blood cell samples was performed with the Qiagen DNeasy Blood Extraction Kit. This clonotype was sampled from a woman aged 25 to 39 in good health and CMV-seropositive. Sequenced sample: PBMCs.

The CDR3 reads as follows: CASSLTFQGDNEQFF. Read as DNA, the sequence is TGCGCCAGCAGCCTGACCTTTCAGGGCGACAATGAGCAGTTCTTC. This receptor chain uses TRBV4-1 and TRBJ2-1; D gene: possibly TRBD1, on 5 matching bases. The CDR3 holds 15 amino acids from the cysteine to the phenylalanine. The only DNA kept is the CDR3, 45 bases in frame from the first base. Sequences MGHRA (CDR1) and YSYEKL (CDR2) are obtained from the germline V gene. Trimming removed 4 bases from V and 5 bases from J, leaving 15 bases between the germline ends.